This TCR beta chain was retrieved from a study of T cells after yellow fever vaccination (dated by TCRdb to the late 2010s). About the full investigation: The SMART-Seq v4 Ultra Low Input RNA kit was used to prepare libraries from fractions with low cell numbers. Blood samples were taken at several timepoints before and after primary and secondary immunization, and bulk PBMC replicates and cell subsets were isolated. Two healthy male donors, one aged 18 to 30 and one aged 30 to 40 years, made up the cohort. To track T-cell clones before and after primary and booster YFV17D yellow fever vaccination, bulk TCR alpha and beta repertoires were sequenced longitudinally. The paper's findings and limits, for the study overall: Because only a couple of donors were included in the study, the extent to which the findings can be generalized is limited. Compared with the primary T-cell response, the secondary T-cell response was weaker but faster, peaking on day 5 rather than day 15. Most clones expanded after primary vaccination (almost 97% of CD4 and over 80% of CD8) were re-detected after the booster, suggesting that broad memory maintenance occurred. A small share of clonotypes was detected in both CD4 and CD8 compartments, with the overlap likely arising from convergent recombination. Computational filtering was required because FACS-sorted repertoires could contain abundant contaminating clonotypes from the bulk population.

There are many counts of this clonotype. Its cognate antigen has yet to be identified. No quality values exist for individual bases; no much larger clone is one base distant. V drops 2 bases and J drops 3 bases, leaving 4 bases in between. The CDR3 measures 12 amino acids from cysteine to phenylalanine. CDR3 DNA only is kept here, 36 bases in frame from base 1. CDR1 SGHNT and CDR2 YYREEE were looked up in the germline V gene (reference sequence). The sample's treatment or condition, from its label and the paper: live attenuated yellow fever vaccine strain. Two biological replicates of bulk PBMCs were collected at each blood-draw timepoint. PBMCs were isolated from peripheral blood using a standard Ficoll-Paque protocol. RNA was extracted with TriZol from bulk PBMCs, CD4 and CD8 fractions, and dextramer-positive and dextramer-negative fractions. Sequencing relied on an Illumina NovaSeq 6000. TCR cDNA was made using 5'RACE template switching, a step that added a universal primer site and unique molecular identifiers. cDNA synthesis was primed from both the TCR alpha and TCR beta constant segments. Library amplification used two PCR steps, and the second PCR step added sample barcodes and sequencing adapters. Libraries were sequenced on Illumina HiSeq 2500 (2x100 bp) or NovaSeq (2x150 bp). On the authors' methods: MIGEC was used to demultiplex reads and collapse the reads into UMI consensus sequences, and MiXCR was used for V(D)J alignment. Vaccine-responding clonotypes were identified with edgeR using replicate PBMC samples, with FDR below 0.01 and a log2 fold change above 5 up to day 15 being required. Each bulk clonotype received a CD4 or CD8 identity based on whether the sequenced CD4 or CD8 repertoire contained that clonotype at higher abundance. TCRdb cleaned the public reads at Q25 with fastp, built clones with MiXCR and kept in-frame beta chains. Identical CDR3 protein sequences are pooled into one entry, listed with their most common genes and DNA. These V and J calls are TCRdb output, not the study's own analysis. In this sample the table shows 200,000 to 300,000 distinct CDR3 sequences, about 3.9% of which occur a single time. Of the sample, about a fifth is held by the ten largest clones.

The receptor was derived from a man aged 18-30 years who received the YFV17D yellow fever vaccine. The sequence links TRBV5-4 to TRBJ2-3; a confident D gene designation cannot be given. Sequencing was performed on PBMCs, taken 15 days after the yellow fever booster vaccination. CDR3 protein: CASSLRTDTQYF. The sequence in DNA is TGTGCCAGCAGCTTAAGGACAGATACGCAGTATTTT.